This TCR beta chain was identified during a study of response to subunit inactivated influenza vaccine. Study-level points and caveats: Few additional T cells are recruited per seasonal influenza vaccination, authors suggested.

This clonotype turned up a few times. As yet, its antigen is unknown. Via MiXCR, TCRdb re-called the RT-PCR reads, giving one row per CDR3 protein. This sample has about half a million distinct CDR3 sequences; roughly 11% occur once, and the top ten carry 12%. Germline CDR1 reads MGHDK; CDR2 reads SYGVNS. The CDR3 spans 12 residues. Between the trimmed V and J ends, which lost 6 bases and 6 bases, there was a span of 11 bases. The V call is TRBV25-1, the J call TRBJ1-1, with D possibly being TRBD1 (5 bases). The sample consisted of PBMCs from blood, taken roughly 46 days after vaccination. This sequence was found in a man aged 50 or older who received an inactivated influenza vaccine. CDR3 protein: CASRQGNAEAFF. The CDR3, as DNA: TGTGCCAGCAGGCAGGGAAATGCTGAAGCTTTCTTT. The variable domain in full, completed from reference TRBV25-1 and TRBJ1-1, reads EADIYQTPRYLVIGTGKKITLECSQTMGHDKMYWYQQDPGMELHLIHYSYGVNSTEKGDLSSESTVSRIRTEHFPLTLESARPSHTSQYLCASRQGNAEAFFGQGTRLTVV.